The T cell receptor (beta chain) under discussion was sequenced for a study of blood T cell repertoires in COVID-19 (dated by TCRdb to 2020 to 2021). Background on the whole study: Collaborator samples came from the United States, Italy and Spain and covered acute and convalescent phases of COVID-19. The material from the prospective study consisted of cDNA or gDNA derived from T cells, B-cell-depleted T cells, or PBMCs. Deeply sampled blood TCRbeta repertoires from subjects exposed to, actively infected with, or recovered from COVID-19 were included in the dataset. The repertoires were released in a freely available public database intended as a resource for research on the immune response to SARS-CoV-2. Samples were obtained from the ongoing ImmuneRACE study (first 160 participants) and from some 1,300 subjects provided by 6 global collaborators. Sample metadata almost always included a de-identified subject ID, COVID-19 status, age in years and sex. Where available, HLA class I and class II types were taken from metadata supplied by the sample provider and were not determined by assay-based typing. Here is what the overall study found, with its caveats: The amount of clinical and demographic metadata varied by source and participant and was provided uncurated.

TCRbeta CDR3 regions were amplified from genomic DNA by means of the immunoSEQ Assay, a bias-controlled multiplex PCR. From the authors' description of their analysis: The number of nucleated cells in each sample was estimated from the amplification of reference gene primers within the assay. To quantify the absolute abundance of each unique TCRbeta CDR3 rearrangement, sequence reads were collapsed and filtered. Productive Simpson clonality was computed per sample as the square root of Simpson's diversity index over productive rearrangements. TCRdb obtained this table from immuneACCESS and retained in-frame rearrangements with V and J assigned. These tables miss some clones; where compared with another copy, unresolved V genes account for less than half of the shortfall, and the remainder is unexplained. That table gives V, J and clone size, and the DNA gave D and trimming. The sample table shows over 110,000 clones, and 84% are seen once. Together, the top ten hold roughly 10% of the sample.

Comments on this clone: Its antigen target is currently unknown. Per-base qualities were not stored, and no clone one base away is much larger.

Whole blood was collected in K2EDTA tubes by collaborating institutions according to the institutions' own protocols. For TCRbeta analysis, collaborator samples were shipped as frozen whole blood, as isolated PBMCs, or as DNA extracted from either sample type. V and J are trimmed by 4 bases and 0 bases, and the gene matches miss 3 bases of the junction. From cysteine to phenylalanine, the CDR3 is 15 amino acids long. The only DNA kept is the CDR3, 45 bases in frame from the first base. The germline V gene sets CDR1 to MNHEY and CDR2 to SVGEGT. Sequences were obtained from peripheral blood. This TCR was recovered from a man aged 60 to 69 with active or convalescent COVID-19. The sequence joins TRBV6-2 or TRBV6-3 to TRBJ1-5; TRBD1 fits 7 bases in the junction. The sequence in DNA is TGTGCCAGCAGTTCCAGGGGGAGTAGCAATCAGCCCCAGCATTTT. Its amino acids are CASSSRGSSNQPQHF.